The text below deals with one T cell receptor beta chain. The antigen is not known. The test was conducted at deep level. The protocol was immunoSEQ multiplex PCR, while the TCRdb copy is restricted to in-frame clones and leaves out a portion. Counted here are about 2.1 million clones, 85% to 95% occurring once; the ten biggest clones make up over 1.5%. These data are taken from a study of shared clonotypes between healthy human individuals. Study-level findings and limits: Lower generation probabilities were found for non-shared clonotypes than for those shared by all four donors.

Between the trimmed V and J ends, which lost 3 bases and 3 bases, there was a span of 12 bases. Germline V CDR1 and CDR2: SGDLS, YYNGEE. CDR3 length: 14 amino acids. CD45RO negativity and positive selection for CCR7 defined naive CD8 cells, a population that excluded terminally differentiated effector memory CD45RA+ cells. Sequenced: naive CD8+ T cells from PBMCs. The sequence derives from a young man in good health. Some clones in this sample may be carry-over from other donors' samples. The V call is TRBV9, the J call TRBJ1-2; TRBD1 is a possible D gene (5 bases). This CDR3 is CASSDPGRYYGYTF. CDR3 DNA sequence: TGTGCCAGCAGCGATCCGGGACGATACTATGGCTACACCTTC.